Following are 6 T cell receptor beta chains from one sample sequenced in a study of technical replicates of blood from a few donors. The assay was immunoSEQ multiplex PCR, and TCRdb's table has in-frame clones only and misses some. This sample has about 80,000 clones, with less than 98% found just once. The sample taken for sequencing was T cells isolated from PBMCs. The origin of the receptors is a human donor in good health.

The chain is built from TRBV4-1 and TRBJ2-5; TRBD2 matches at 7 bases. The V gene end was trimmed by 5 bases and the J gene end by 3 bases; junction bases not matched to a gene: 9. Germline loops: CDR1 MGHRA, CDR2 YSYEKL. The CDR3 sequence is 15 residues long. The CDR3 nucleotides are TGCGCCAGCAGCTCTACCGGGACTAATAAAGAGACCCAGTACTTC. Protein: CASSSTGTNKETQYF.

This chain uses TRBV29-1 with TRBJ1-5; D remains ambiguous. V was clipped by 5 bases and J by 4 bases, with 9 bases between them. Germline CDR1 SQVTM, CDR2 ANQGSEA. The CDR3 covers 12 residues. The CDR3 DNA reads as TGCAGCGTTATTACCGGTAATCAGCCCCAGCATTTT. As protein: CSVITGNQPQHF.

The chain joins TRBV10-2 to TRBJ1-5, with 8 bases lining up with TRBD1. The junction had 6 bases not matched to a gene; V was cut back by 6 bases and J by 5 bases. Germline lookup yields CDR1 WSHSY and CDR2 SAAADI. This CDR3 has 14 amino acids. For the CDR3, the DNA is TGCGCCAGCAGGAGGACAGGGACGGATCAGCCCCAGCATTTT. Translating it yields CASRRTGTDQPQHF.

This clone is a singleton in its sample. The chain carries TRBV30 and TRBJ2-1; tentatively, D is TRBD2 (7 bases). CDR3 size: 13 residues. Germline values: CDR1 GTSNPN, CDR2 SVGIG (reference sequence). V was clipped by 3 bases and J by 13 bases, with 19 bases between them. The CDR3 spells CAWRGIGGTTQFF. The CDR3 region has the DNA TGTGCCTGGAGGGGGATAGGGGGGACTACCCAGTTCTTC.

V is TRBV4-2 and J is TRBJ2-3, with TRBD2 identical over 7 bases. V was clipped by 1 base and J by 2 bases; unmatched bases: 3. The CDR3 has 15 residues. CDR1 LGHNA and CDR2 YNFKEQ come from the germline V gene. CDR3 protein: CASSQAGGITDTQYF. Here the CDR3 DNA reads TGTGCCAGCAGCCAAGCGGGGGGTATCACAGATACGCAGTATTTT.

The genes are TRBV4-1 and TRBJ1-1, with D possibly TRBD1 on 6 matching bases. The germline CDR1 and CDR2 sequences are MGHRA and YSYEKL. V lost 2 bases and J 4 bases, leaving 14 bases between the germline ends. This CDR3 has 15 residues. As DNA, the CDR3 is TGCGCCAGCAGCCAAAAACAGGGTGCTGTCACTGAAGCTTTCTTT. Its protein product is CASSQKQGAVTEAFF.